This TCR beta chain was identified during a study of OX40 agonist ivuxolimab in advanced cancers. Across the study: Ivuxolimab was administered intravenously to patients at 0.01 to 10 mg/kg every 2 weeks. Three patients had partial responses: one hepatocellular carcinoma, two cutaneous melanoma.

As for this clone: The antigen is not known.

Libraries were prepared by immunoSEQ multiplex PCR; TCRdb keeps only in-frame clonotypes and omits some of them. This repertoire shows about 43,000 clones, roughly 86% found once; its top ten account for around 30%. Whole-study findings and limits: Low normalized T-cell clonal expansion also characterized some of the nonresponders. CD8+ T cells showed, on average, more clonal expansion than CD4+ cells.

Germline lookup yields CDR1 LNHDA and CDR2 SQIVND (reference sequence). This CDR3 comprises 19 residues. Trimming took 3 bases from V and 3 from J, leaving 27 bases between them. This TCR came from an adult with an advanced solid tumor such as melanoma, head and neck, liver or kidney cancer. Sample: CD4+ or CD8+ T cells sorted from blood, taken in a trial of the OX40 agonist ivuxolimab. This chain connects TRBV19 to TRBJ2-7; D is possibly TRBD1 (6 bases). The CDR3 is CASSIRPLSAWDTNYEQYF. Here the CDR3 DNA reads TGTGCCAGTAGTATCCGCCCTCTGAGTGCTTGGGACACCAACTACGAGCAGTACTTC.